These 27 T cell receptor beta chains came from one sample sequenced in a study of breast tumors, draining lymph nodes, adjacent tissues. TCRdb reanalysed the multiplex PCR reads using MiXCR and keeps one entry per CDR3 protein. Found here are some 150,000 distinct CDR3 sequences, approximately 30% of them singletons; the top ten hold roughly 3.8%. Axillary draining lymph nodes of breast cancer patients supplied the node samples. The specimen was axillary lymph node tissue. Receptors were obtained from a female donor with breast cancer. Some clones in this sample may be carry-over from other donors' samples.

This clonotype was seen many times. The rearrangement uses TRBV19 and TRBJ2-1, with 8 bases matching TRBD2. With 1 base clipped from V and 2 bases from J, the junction kept 1 base outside the gene matches. This CDR3 has 15 amino acids. Germline V gene sequence: CDR1 LNHDA, CDR2 SQIVND (reference sequence). CDR3 loop: CASSIVAGTYNEQFF. The CDR3 DNA follows: TGTGCCAGTAGTATAGTAGCGGGGACCTACAATGAGCAGTTCTTC.

The V call is TRBV5-4, the J call TRBJ1-2; a possible D gene is TRBD1 (6 bases). The CDR3 contains 15 residues. In germline, CDR1 is SGHNT, CDR2 YYREEE (reference sequence). Trimming cost V 4 bases and J 6 bases, with 19 bases left between them. CDR3 in amino acids: CASSREQGWGDGYTF. In DNA form, the CDR3 reads TGTGCCAGCAGCCGAGAGCAGGGGTGGGGGGATGGCTACACCTTC.

This clonotype was observed at least ten times. CDR3 sequence: CATSGSNGQPQHF. For the CDR3, the DNA is TGTGCCACCAGCGGATCAAACGGACAGCCCCAGCATTTT. The chain carries TRBV15 and TRBJ1-5; D gene unclear. V was pared by 5 bases and J by 7 bases, with 12 bases between. This CDR3 comprises 13 residues. Germline lookup yields CDR1 LNHNV and CDR2 YYDKDF (reference sequence).

The chain has TRBV11-3 and TRBJ2-3; possible D gene TRBD1, 8 bases. The CDR3 loop spans 16 amino acids. The V gene lost 3 bases and the J gene lost 2 bases, with 15 bases spanning the gap. Germline V gene lookup returns CDR1 SGHNT and CDR2 YENEEA. The CDR3 loop reads CASSFTGGGATDTQYF. The CDR3 coding sequence is TGTGCCAGCAGCTTTACAGGGGGAGGGGCCACAGATACGCAGTATTTT.

This clonotype was detected many times. The rearrangement joins TRBV29-1 to TRBJ2-7; 8 bases align to TRBD2. Germline CDR1 and CDR2: SQVTM and ANQGSEA. The ends lost 4 bases at V and 6 bases at J; junction bases unmatched: 2. This CDR3 spans 11 amino acids. The CDR3 bases are TGCAGCGTTGGGGCGGGGGGCGAGCAGTACTTC. Protein sequence: CSVGAGGEQYF.

There are a few counts of this clonotype. This may be a read error: a much more frequent sequence differs by one nucleotide. V is TRBV30 and J is TRBJ1-2, with 7 positions matching TRBD1. The CDR3 contains 15 residues. Trimming cost V 5 bases and J 3 bases; bases outside gene matches: 12. Germline CDR1 is GTSNPN and CDR2 is SVGIG (reference sequence). The DNA for the CDR3 is TGTGCCTGGGGTACAGGGACAGTACATGACTATGGCTACACCTTC. Encoded protein: CAWGTGTVHDYGYTF.

Details on this clonotype: A much larger clone is a single base away; this may be a read error. This chain connects TRBV6-4 to TRBJ2-3; D possibly corresponds to TRBD2 (6 bases). The CDR3 is 18 amino acids. The germline CDR1 and CDR2 sequences are MRHNA and SNTAGT. In DNA form, the CDR3 reads TGTGCCAGCAGCGCCCGAGAGGGGTCCCCACGGGGGTCTTATACGCGGTATTTT. This gives the protein CASSAREGSPRGSYTRYF.

About this clonotype: A much larger clone lies one base from this, so it may be a read error. This sequence joins TRBV7-6 and TRBJ2-1; 8 positions match TRBD2. CDR1 and CDR2 from the germline V gene are SGHVS and FNYEAQ. This CDR3 spans 15 amino acids. CDR3 sequence reads: CASSLYGGGNNEQLF. CDR3 DNA sequence: TGTGCCAGCAGCTTGTACGGGGGGGGTAACAATGAGCAGCTCTTC.

The chain carries TRBV20-1 and TRBJ2-1; TRBD1 is a possible D gene (5 bases). Germline values: CDR1 DFQATT, CDR2 SNEGSKA (reference sequence). The CDR3 totals 14 residues. Trimming left V 4 bases short and J 3 bases short, with 13 bases between. CDR3 in amino acids: CSANPKGLYNEQFF. The CDR3 DNA is TGCAGTGCTAACCCGAAGGGGCTCTACAATGAGCAGTTCTTC.

This clonotype was seen at least ten times. The gene calls are TRBV5-8 and TRBJ1-2; D unresolved. V was cut by 3 bases and J by 8 bases, with 14 bases left in between. CDR3 size: 13 residues. The germline V gene encodes CDR1 SGHTS and CDR2 YDEGEE. The CDR3 sequence: CASSSTANTGYTF. In nucleotides, the CDR3 is TGTGCCAGCAGCTCGACCGCTAATACAGGCTACACCTTC.

For this clonotype: Germline and junction disagree at one end, which may indicate a read error. This sequence joins TRBV15 and TRBJ2-1; D is possibly TRBD2 (5 bases). The CDR3 consists of 16 residues. From germline, CDR1 is LNHNV and CDR2 YYDKDF (reference sequence). The CDR3 DNA reads TGCGCCATCAGCAGGCTCCAACTAGGTCGATACAATGAGCAGTTCTTC. Translation gives CAISRLQLGRYNEQFF.

On this clonotype itself: Since a much larger clone is just one base distant, this may be a read error. The chain employs TRBV6-2 or TRBV6-3 and TRBJ2-5; TRBD2 matches 7 bases. There are 14 residues in the CDR3. J gave up 5 bases and V 2 bases, and 5 bases lay outside the gene matches. Germline CDR1 MNHEY, CDR2 SVGEGT. The CDR3 is CASSYLGGEETQYF. The CDR3 DNA reads as TGTGCCAGCAGTTACCTTGGGGGGGAGGAGACCCAGTACTTC.

This clonotype appeared many times. Here the CDR3 DNA reads TGTGCCAGCAGAAGACAGGGGCGGATTGATACGCAGTATTTT. Translated, it gives CASRRQGRIDTQYF. V gene TRBV6-5 combines with J gene TRBJ2-3; TRBD1 aligns across 8 bases. Germline CDR1 and CDR2: MNHEY and SVGAGI. Losses at the gene ends were 6 bases for V and 6 bases for J; bases not matched to a gene: 8. The CDR3 extends over 14 amino acids.

Many counts were recorded for this clonotype. This rearrangement joins TRBV30 to TRBJ2-5, with D maybe TRBD2 (6 bases). V lost 1 base to trimming and J lost 1 base, with 13 bases between them. The germline gives CDR1 GTSNPN, CDR2 SVGIG (reference sequence). This CDR3 spans 15 amino acids. CDR3 amino acids: CAWSGPWRAQETQYF. The CDR3, as DNA: TGTGCCTGGAGTGGACCTTGGAGGGCCCAAGAGACCCAGTACTTC. The variable domain in full, with the rest retrieved from reference TRBV30 and TRBJ2-5, is SQTIHQWPATLVQPVGSPLSLECTVEGTSNPNLYWYRQAAGRGLQLLFYSVGIGQISSEVPQNLSASRPQDRQFILSSKKLLLSDSGFYLCAWSGPWRAQETQYFGPGTRLLVL.

This clonotype has a count of ten or more. The chain recombines TRBV7-3 with TRBJ2-3; no clear D gene. The CDR3 consists of 15 residues. Germline CDR1 SGHTA, CDR2 FQGTGA. V was shortened by 5 bases and J by 3 bases, with 15 bases between the two germline ends. CDR3 nucleotide sequence: TGTGCCAGCAGCCGTGGACGCATTGGAACAGATACGCAGTATTTT. It encodes CASSRGRIGTDTQYF.

The chain carries TRBV4-3 and TRBJ2-1, with a possible D match to TRBD1 (6 bases). Germline assignment: CDR1 LGHNA and CDR2 YSLEER. The CDR3 totals 13 residues. Trimming shortened V by 6 bases and J by 6 bases, and 12 bases separated the two germline ends. CDR3 sequence reads: CASSALGGNEQFF. CDR3 in DNA: TGCGCCAGCAGTGCTCTAGGGGGCAATGAGCAGTTCTTC.

This clonotype was picked up many times. One end of the junction fails to match germline, which may point to a read error. The chain combines TRBV2 with TRBJ2-1; D remains unclear. Germline assignment: CDR1 SNHLY and CDR2 FYNNEI. The CDR3 is 12 residues long. Here the CDR3 reads CASRPTDLFEVF. CDR3 DNA sequence: TGTGCCAGCAGACCAACAGACCTCTTTGAGGTCTTC.

This clonotype appeared many times. The chain combines TRBV10-2 with TRBJ2-2; 7 bases are shared with TRBD1. The germline V gene encodes CDR1 WSHSY and CDR2 SAAADI. The V gene end was trimmed by 1 base and the J gene end by 4 bases; junction bases not matched to a gene: 3. The CDR3 is made up of 15 amino acids. The CDR3 sequence: CASSELTGFTGELFF. DNA of the CDR3: TGCGCCAGCAGTGAGTTGACAGGGTTCACCGGGGAGCTGTTTTTT.

As regards this clonotype: This may arise from a read error, as a much more abundant clone is one base away. Given the absence of the conserved phenylalanine or tryptophan at the CDR3 end, a read error is likely. The DNA is left out, because the CDR3 cannot be placed on it with certainty; the CDR3 is given as TCRdb lists it. This sequence joins TRBV5-6 and TRBJ2-5; no DNA check was done on the table's D call, TRBD2. CDR1 is SGHDT and CDR2 is YYEEEE in the germline V gene. The CDR3 numbers 11 amino acids, ends counted. The CDR3: CASSLSGTQHL.

This clonotype has only one observation. An end of the junction differs from the germline gene, which may be a read error. The V call is TRBV7-2, the J call TRBJ2-3; D may be TRBD2 (7 bases). The CDR3 extends over 18 amino acids. Germline V gives CDR1 SGHTA, CDR2 FQGNSA. The CDR3 DNA follows: TGTGCCAACAGCCCGGAAGGTGGGGGCCGGGGGGCCACACATACGCAGTATTTT. Translating gives CANSPEGGGRGATHTQYF.

This clonotype occurred many times. CDR3 nucleotides: TGTGCCAGCAGCCTGAGCTCTAACTATGGCTACACCTTC. Encoded protein: CASSLSSNYGYTF. The chain combines TRBV5-8 with TRBJ1-2; D is undetermined. The V gene's germline CDR1 is SGHTS and CDR2 YDEGEE. Between the trimmed V and J ends, which lost 4 bases and 0 bases, there was a span of 7 bases. CDR3 length: 13 residues.

This clonotype was picked up a small number of times. A much larger clone lies one base from this, so it may be a read error. V is TRBV5-6 and J is TRBJ2-6; D gene uncertain. Germline CDR1 is SGHDT and CDR2 is YYEEEE. With 1 base removed from V and 4 bases from J, the gap between germline ends came to 24 bases. The CDR3 runs 20 residues. The CDR3 bases are TGTGCCAGCAGCTTGAGACCACCTGGATCCATTATCTCAGGGGCCAACGTCCTGACTTTC. It is translated as CASSLRPPGSIISGANVLTF.

This clonotype was seen more than once but under ten times. The gene calls are TRBV3-1 and TRBJ1-2; 9 bases are shared with TRBD1. The V and J ends lost 2 bases and 4 bases, in that order; junction bases with no gene match: 8. Looked up from germline, CDR1 is LGHDT and CDR2 is YNNKEL (reference sequence). This CDR3 has 16 residues. Here the CDR3 reads CASSQSRDRVRYGYTF. The CDR3 DNA follows: TGTGCCAGCAGCCAATCCCGGGACAGGGTTCGCTATGGCTACACCTTC.

This clonotype has ten or more counts. The chain uses TRBV20-1 and TRBJ1-2; D call uncertain. The CDR3 totals 11 residues. V was trimmed by 3 bases and J by 3 bases, leaving 5 bases between them. Germline lookup yields CDR1 DFQATT and CDR2 SNEGSKA (reference sequence). DNA of the CDR3: TGCAGTGCTAGGCGAGACTATGGCTACACCTTC. It yields the protein CSARRDYGYTF.

Points on this clonotype: A much more abundant neighbour one base away suggests this may be a read error. The chain joins TRBV20-1 to TRBJ1-2; D remains ambiguous. The CDR3 totals 15 residues. Germline CDR1 is DFQATT and CDR2 is SNEGSKA (reference sequence). Deletions cut 1 base from V and 8 bases from J, with 20 bases between. The CDR3 nucleotides read TGCAGTGCTAGAGGTCTAGGGCGGAGGGCACGGGGCTACACCTTC. It yields the protein CSARGLGRRARGYTF.

In its sample, this clonotype was seen many times. This sequence joins TRBV6-6 and TRBJ2-1; TRBD1 or TRBD2 may be the D gene (5 bases each). Germline-derived CDR1 and CDR2 are MNHNY and SVGAGI (reference sequence). The CDR3 length is 17 residues. The V gene lost 5 bases and the J gene lost 1 base, with 18 bases spanning the gap. The CDR3 reads CASSPAGTSNSYNEQFF. The CDR3, as DNA: TGTGCCAGCAGTCCAGCCGGGACCTCGAATTCCTACAATGAGCAGTTCTTC.

This clonotype appeared a single time. CDR3 nucleotide sequence: TGTGCCAGTAGTTTCCTCTCTGAGTATGGCTACACCTTC. Translating gives CASSFLSEYGYTF. V and J are TRBV19 and TRBJ1-2; D not resolved. Trimming removed 5 bases at V and 5 bases at J, with 12 bases between. The CDR3 runs to 13 residues. Germline CDR1 reads LNHDA; CDR2 reads SQIVND (reference sequence).